The source of this TCR beta chain is a study of vaccination effects on CD4 cells after COVID-19 (dated by TCRdb to between 2021 and 2022). Concerning the study at large: To identify antigen-specific CD4+ T cell clonotypes by their expansion, the ViraFEST assay first stimulated PBMC with viral peptide pools and then applied TCR sequencing. Participants received two doses of either the BNT162b2 or the mRNA-1273 mRNA SARS-CoV-2 vaccine. About 2 million PBMC per well were cultured in IMDM with roughly 5% human AB serum, 8.5 to 10 IU/ml IL-2 and gentamicin, plus 10 ug/ml peptides. SARS-CoV-2 spike-specific CD4+ TCR repertoires from before and after mRNA vaccination were compared in COVID-19 convalescent patients and in infection-naive vaccine recipients. Altogether, some ten COVID-19 convalescent patients and 4 SARS-CoV-2-naive healthy vaccine recipients made up the full study. The Oncomine TCR Beta short-read assay on an Illumina iSeq 100 was used to sequence cultures from other donors in the study.

The library was obtained by the immunoSEQ multiplex PCR assay. DNA from the CD4+ T cells that had been cultured and isolated underwent TCR beta CDR3 sequencing. Regarding the original processing steps: The analysis removed non-productive TCR sequences, trimmed reads to the CDR3 region, and retained only CDR3s that were 7 or more amino acids long. The MANAFEST web app was used to pick out antigen-specific clonotypes by comparing their expansion in peptide wells with that in reference cultures. To be called positive, a clone needed expansion at FDR<0.05 compared with the reference and with all other wells, an odds ratio greater than 5, and a frequency greater than 0.1% in two replicate wells. Clonotypes significantly expanded in SARS-CoV-2 spike wells and in at least one common cold coronavirus spike condition were defined as cross-reactive. CDR3 similarity was assessed by Levenshtein distance with the stringdist R package, and unrooted trees were built with ape in R 3.6.1. As stored in TCRdb, this immuneACCESS dataset retains in-frame rearrangements with V and J assigned. A fraction of the clones does not appear; measured against another copy, unresolved V genes explain less than half of the discrepancy, and the remainder lacks a known reason. The D gene and trimming were derived from the DNA, and the V and J assignments and clone size from that table. The sample table records 70,000 or so clones; roughly four fifths of these occur just once. The ten largest clonotypes hold roughly 1.9% of the sample.

After roughly 11 days of culture, CD4+ T cells were isolated with the EasySep CD4+ T cell isolation kit. Healthy vaccine recipients had no prior SARS-CoV-2 infection, confirmed by negative nucleocapsid antibodies before and after vaccination. On days 3 and 7, half of the culture medium was replaced with fresh IL-2-containing medium. Each peptide stimulation condition was cultured in triplicate wells unless otherwise noted. PBMC were separated from whole blood using Ficoll-Paque Plus gradient centrifugation and were then either cryopreserved at -140C or used fresh. The QIAamp micro DNA kit was used to extract genomic DNA from the cultured CD4+ T cells. A remark on this clone: Its antigen target is currently unknown. Per-base qualities were not stored, and no clone one base away is much larger.

Including cysteine and phenylalanine, the CDR3 has 14 amino acids. The CDR3 DNA has 42 bases and is translated from base 1. The V and J ends are trimmed by 4 bases and 4 bases, leaving 13 bases between them. In the germline V gene (reference sequence), CDR1 corresponds to LGHDT and CDR2 to YNNKEL. Summary of the overall study and its limitations: The study was limited by a small number of convalescent patients and lacked early post-infection timepoints. Among healthy vaccine recipients, nearly all vaccine-induced clones were SARS-CoV-2 mono-reactive, and just 1 of 255 was cross-reactive with common cold coronaviruses. Both infection-induced and vaccine-induced clones contracted markedly at late post-vaccination timepoints, which is consistent with waning T cell responses.

The chain uses TRBV3-1 (or the pseudogene TRBV3-2) and TRBJ1-2; D gene: possibly TRBD1, on 5 matching bases. This material consisted of CD4+ T cells from PBMCs cultured without peptide, taken before COVID-19 vaccination. The sequence was obtained from a human donor who received a COVID-19 vaccine. The DNA sequence is TGTGCCAGCAGCCCTCATCAGGGTGGCTATGGCTACACCTTC. It specifies CASSPHQGGYGYTF.